The sequence of this TCR beta chain was determined in a study of T-cell memory formation after mild COVID-19. The ends lost 3 bases at V and 4 bases at J; junction bases unmatched: 0. CDR3 length: 14 amino acids. The V gene's germline CDR1 is PRHDT and CDR2 FYEKMQ (reference sequence). General observations from the study: Second-wave clones that peaked on day 37 lacked confirmed SARS-CoV-2 specificity.

This clonotype was recorded many times. No antigen is known for it. TCRdb reanalysed the 5' RACE reads using MiXCR and keeps one entry per CDR3 protein. The table has roughly 14,000 distinct CDR3 sequences, roughly a fifth seen once; the top ten hold approximately 60%. The chain carries TRBV13 and TRBJ1-4; 9 nucleotides agree with TRBD1. The origin of this receptor is a man aged 18 to 35 who had mild COVID-19 (a few samples of this study predate the infection). Cell type and time point are not known. Sequenced material: PBMCs or a T cell subset sorted from them (not recorded which). CDR3 protein: CASSLDRGNEKLFF. The CDR3 region has the DNA TGTGCCAGCAGCTTGGACAGGGGTAATGAAAAACTGTTTTTT.